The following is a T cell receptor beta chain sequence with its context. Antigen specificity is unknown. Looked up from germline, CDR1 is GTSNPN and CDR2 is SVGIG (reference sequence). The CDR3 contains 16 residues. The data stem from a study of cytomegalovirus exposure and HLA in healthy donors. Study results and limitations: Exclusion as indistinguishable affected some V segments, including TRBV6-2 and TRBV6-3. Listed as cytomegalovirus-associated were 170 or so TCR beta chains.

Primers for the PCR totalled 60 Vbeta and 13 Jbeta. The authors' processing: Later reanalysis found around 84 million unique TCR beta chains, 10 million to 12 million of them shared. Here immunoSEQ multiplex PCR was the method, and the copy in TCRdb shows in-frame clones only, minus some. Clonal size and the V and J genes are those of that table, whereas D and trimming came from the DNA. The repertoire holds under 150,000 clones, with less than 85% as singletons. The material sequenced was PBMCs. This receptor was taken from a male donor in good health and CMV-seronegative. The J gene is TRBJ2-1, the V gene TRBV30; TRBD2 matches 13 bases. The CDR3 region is CAALPGLAGRNNEQFF. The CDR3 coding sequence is TGTGCTGCGTTACCGGGACTAGCGGGGAGGAACAATGAGCAGTTCTTC. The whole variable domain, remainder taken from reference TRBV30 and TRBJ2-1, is SQTIHQWPATLVQPVGSPLSLECTVEGTSNPNLYWYRQAAGRGLQLLFYSVGIGQISSEVPQNLSASRPQDRQFILSSKKLLLSDSGFYLCAALPGLAGRNNEQFFGPGTRLTVL.